Given below is one T cell receptor beta chain in context. What it binds is unknown. This record belongs to a study of identical twins. Study-level findings and limits: Models underestimated how often monozygotic twins shared out-of-frame TCR alpha. Insertions were fewer in abundant cord blood beta clonotypes, whereas memory repertoires showed none of this pattern.

TCRdb reprocessed the 5' RACE reads with MiXCR, giving one entry per CDR3 protein. The profile shows 690,000 or so distinct CDR3 sequences, 8.5% to 9.5% of them singletons. The junction had 18 bases not matched to a gene; V was cut back by 3 bases and J by 5 bases. CDR3 length equals 20 residues. The donors were all healthy and Caucasian. The same sample was also studied in work on yellow fever vaccine responses in identical twins. From that second work: Twins' vaccine T cell responses reportedly seemed partly convergent and partly personalized.

This sequence was found in a woman under 30 in good health. Source material: PBMCs. This rearrangement joins TRBV12-3 or TRBV12-4 to TRBJ2-2, with TRBD2 matching over 10 bases. The CDR3 region is CASSFGQWTSGRYYTGELFF. The CDR3 DNA reads as TGTGCCAGCAGTTTCGGGCAATGGACTAGCGGACGCTATTATACCGGGGAGCTGTTTTTT.